These 8 T cell receptor beta chains originate from one sample sequenced in a study of blood T cell repertoires in COVID-19. Clones were read by immunoSEQ multiplex PCR, and TCRdb kept only the in-frame ones, dropping some. The table includes 200,000 or so clones, 85% to 90% detected once. The material sequenced was peripheral blood. These receptor sequences come from a man aged 55 to 70 with acute or convalescent COVID-19.

The V gene is TRBV7-2, the J gene TRBJ1-6; no clear D gene. Germline V gene lookup returns CDR1 SGHTA and CDR2 FQGNSA. V gave up 5 bases and J gave up 0 bases, with 8 bases separating them. The CDR3 runs to 15 residues. The CDR3 coding sequence is TGTGCCAGCAGCCAACAAAACTCCTATAATTCACCCCTCCACTTT. Its protein product is CASSQQNSYNSPLHF.

The chain carries TRBV7-2 and TRBJ1-5; D possibly corresponds to TRBD1 (6 bases). The CDR3 covers 16 residues. The germline V and J ends were trimmed by 2 bases and 4 bases, with 15 bases remaining between them. CDR1 SGHTA and CDR2 FQGNSA come from the germline V gene. CDR3 residues: CASSLIGGQGNQPQHF. Here the CDR3 DNA reads TGTGCCAGCAGCTTAATCGGCGGGCAGGGGAATCAGCCCCAGCATTTT.

The chain links TRBV6-5 to TRBJ1-2; 10 nucleotides line up with TRBD1. The CDR3 loop spans 14 amino acids. V was clipped by 5 bases and J by 2 bases; unmatched bases: 2. CDR1 is MNHEY and CDR2 is SVGAGI in the germline V gene. The CDR3 loop is CASSRTGGNYGYTF. For the CDR3, the DNA is TGTGCCAGCAGTAGGACAGGGGGGAACTATGGCTACACCTTC.

The chain carries TRBV5-1 and TRBJ2-2; no reliable D call. CDR1 is SGHRS, CDR2 YFSETQ, per germline. The CDR3 has 16 residues. Trimming left V 0 bases short and J 7 bases short, with 16 bases between. The CDR3 loop reads CASSLDKGQAGGELFF. The CDR3 DNA follows: TGCGCCAGCAGCTTGGATAAAGGCCAGGCTGGCGGGGAGCTGTTTTTT.

This sequence joins TRBV5-8 and TRBJ2-1; TRBD1 matches at 10 bases. Per the germline V gene, CDR1 is SGHTS and CDR2 is YDEGEE. The CDR3 length is 15 residues. Trimming removed 6 bases from V and 4 bases from J; junction bases left unmatched: 7. CDR3 in DNA: TGTGCCAGCACCCTCGACAGGGGGCGTTACAATGAGCAGTTCTTC. Translation: CASTLDRGRYNEQFF.

The chain joins TRBV13 to TRBJ1-1; 9 bases are shared with TRBD1. The CDR3 runs 18 residues. Germline V gene data show CDR1 as PRHDT and CDR2 as FYEKMQ (reference sequence). V dropped 2 bases and J dropped 1; count of bases not matched to a gene: 11. CDR3 in amino acids: CASSLTGTGRISNTEAFF. CDR3 in DNA: TGTGCCAGCAGCTTAACCGGGACAGGGAGAATTTCGAACACTGAAGCTTTCTTT.

V gene TRBV25-1 combines with J gene TRBJ1-2, with no clear D. The CDR3 loop spans 13 amino acids. Germline V CDR1 and CDR2: MGHDK, SYGVNS. Trimming removed 9 bases at V and 8 bases at J, with 19 bases between. The CDR3 coding sequence is TGTGCCAGTTCCCCCCGTGACATTACGGGCTACACCTTC. Its protein is CASSPRDITGYTF.

The V and J genes are TRBV9 and TRBJ2-2; 9 nucleotides agree with TRBD1. V lost 3 bases and J lost 2; bases outside the gene matches: 5. The CDR3 covers 16 residues. Germline CDR1 SGDLS, CDR2 YYNGEE. The CDR3 sequence: CASSGPTGGNTGELFF. The CDR3 DNA reads TGTGCCAGCAGCGGGCCGACAGGGGGAAACACCGGGGAGCTGTTTTTT.